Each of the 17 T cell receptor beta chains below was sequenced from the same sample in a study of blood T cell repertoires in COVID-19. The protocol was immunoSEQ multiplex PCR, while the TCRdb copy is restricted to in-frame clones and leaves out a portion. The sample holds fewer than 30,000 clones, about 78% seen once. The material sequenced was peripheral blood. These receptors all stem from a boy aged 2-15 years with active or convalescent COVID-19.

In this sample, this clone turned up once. The CDR3 DNA is TGTGCCAGCAGCCAAGAAGGGCGATCAGGCGGGACAGATACGCAGTATTTT. Translating gives CASSQEGRSGGTDTQYF. The chain couples TRBV14 to TRBJ2-3; possibly TRBD2 for D (5 bases). The CDR3 extends over 17 amino acids. The germline V gene has CDR1 SGHDN and CDR2 FVKESK. V was shortened by 0 bases and J by 3 bases, with 16 bases between the two germline ends.

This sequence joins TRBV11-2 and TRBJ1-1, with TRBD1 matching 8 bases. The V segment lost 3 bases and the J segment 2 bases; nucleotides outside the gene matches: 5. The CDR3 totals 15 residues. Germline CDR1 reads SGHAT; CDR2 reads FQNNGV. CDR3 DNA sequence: TGTGCCAGCAGCTTTTTGGGACAGGCAAACACTGAAGCTTTCTTT. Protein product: CASSFLGQANTEAFF.

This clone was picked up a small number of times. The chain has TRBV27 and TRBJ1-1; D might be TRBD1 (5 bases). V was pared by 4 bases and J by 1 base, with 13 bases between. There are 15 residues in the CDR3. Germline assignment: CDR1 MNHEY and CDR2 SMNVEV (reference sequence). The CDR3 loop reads CASSSGEVGNTEAFF. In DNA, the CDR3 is TGTGCCAGCAGTTCGGGGGAAGTGGGGAACACTGAAGCTTTCTTT.

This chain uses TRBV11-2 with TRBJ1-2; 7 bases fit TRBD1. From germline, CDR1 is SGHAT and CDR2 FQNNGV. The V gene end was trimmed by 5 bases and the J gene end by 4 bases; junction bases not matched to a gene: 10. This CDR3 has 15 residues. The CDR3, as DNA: TGTGCCAGCAGCCTAGGCCGGGACAGCGTCTATGGCTACACCTTC. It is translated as CASSLGRDSVYGYTF.

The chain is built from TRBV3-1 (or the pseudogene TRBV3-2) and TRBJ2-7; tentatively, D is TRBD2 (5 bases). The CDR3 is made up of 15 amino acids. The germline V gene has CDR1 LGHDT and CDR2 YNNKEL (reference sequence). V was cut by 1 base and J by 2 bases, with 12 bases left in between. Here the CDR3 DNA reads TGTGCCAGCAGCCAAGCTCGAGGGATTACCTACGAGCAGTACTTC. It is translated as CASSQARGITYEQYF.

CDR3 region: CASRTTVATNEKLFF. DNA of the CDR3: TGTGCCAGCAGAACGACAGTTGCAACTAATGAAAAACTGTTTTTT. The chain joins TRBV6-5 to TRBJ1-4; weak D call: TRBD1 (5 bases). V lost 6 bases, J lost 0 bases, and 11 bases lay in between. The CDR3 totals 15 residues. From germline, CDR1 is MNHEY and CDR2 SVGAGI.

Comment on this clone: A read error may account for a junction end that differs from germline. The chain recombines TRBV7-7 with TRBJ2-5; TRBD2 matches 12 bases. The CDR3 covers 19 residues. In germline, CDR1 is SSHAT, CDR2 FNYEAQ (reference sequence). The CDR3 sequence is CASSLRRTSGNHRQETQYF. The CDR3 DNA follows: TGTGCTAGCAGCCTTCGTCGGACTAGCGGGAACCACAGGCAAGAGACCCAGTACTTC.

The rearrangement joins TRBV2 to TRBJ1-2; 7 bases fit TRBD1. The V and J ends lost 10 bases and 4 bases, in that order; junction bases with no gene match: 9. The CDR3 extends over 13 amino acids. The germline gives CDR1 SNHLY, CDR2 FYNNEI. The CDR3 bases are TGTGCCACTCAGGGGGGCTCAGGCTATGGCTACACCTTC. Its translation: CATQGGSGYGYTF.

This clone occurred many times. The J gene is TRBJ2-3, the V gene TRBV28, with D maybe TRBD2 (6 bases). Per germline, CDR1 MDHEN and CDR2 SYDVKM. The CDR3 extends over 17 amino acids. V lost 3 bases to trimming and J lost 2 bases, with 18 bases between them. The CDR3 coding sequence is TGTGCCAGCAGTTTCTACTCCGGGACTGGGGACACAGATACGCAGTATTTT. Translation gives CASSFYSGTGDTDTQYF.

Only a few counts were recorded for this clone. The CDR3 loop reads CASSLGGGLTDTQYF. The CDR3 region has the DNA TGCGCCAGCTCCCTGGGCGGGGGGCTTACAGATACGCAGTATTTT. The chain is built from TRBV10-1 and TRBJ2-3, with 8 bases matching TRBD2. CDR3 length equals 15 residues. J gave up 3 bases and V 8 bases, and 10 bases lay outside the gene matches. Germline-derived CDR1 and CDR2 are WNHNN and SYGVQD (reference sequence).

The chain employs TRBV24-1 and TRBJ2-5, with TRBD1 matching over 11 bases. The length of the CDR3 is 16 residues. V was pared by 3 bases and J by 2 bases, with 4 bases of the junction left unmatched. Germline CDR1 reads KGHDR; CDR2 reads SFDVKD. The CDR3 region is CATSDPGQGAQETQYF. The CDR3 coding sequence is TGTGCCACCAGTGATCCCGGACAGGGGGCGCAAGAGACCCAGTACTTC.

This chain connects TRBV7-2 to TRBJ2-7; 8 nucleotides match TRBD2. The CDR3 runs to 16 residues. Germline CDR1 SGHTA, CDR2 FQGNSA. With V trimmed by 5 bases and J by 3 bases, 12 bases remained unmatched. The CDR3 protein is CASSRTGTSLFYEQYF. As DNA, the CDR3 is TGTGCCAGCAGCCGCACCGGGACTAGTCTCTTCTACGAGCAGTACTTC.

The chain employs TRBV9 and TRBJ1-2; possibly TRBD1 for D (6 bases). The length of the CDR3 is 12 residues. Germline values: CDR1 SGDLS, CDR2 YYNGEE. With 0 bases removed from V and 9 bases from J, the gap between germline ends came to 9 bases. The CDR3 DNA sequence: TGTGCCAGCAGCGTAGAACAGGGTCGCTACACCTTC. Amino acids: CASSVEQGRYTF.

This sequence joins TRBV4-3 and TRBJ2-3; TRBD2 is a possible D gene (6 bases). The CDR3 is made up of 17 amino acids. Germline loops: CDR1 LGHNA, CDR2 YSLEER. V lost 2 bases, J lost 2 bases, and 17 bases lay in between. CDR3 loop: CASSQRSSGLITDTQYF. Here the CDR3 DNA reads TGCGCCAGCAGCCAACGGTCCTCCGGACTAATCACAGATACGCAGTATTTT.

CDR3 nucleotides: TGTGCCAGTAGTATGGAAGGGGGACACGGCGGGAGTGGGCGGGAGACCCAGTACTTC. Translation gives CASSMEGGHGGSGRETQYF. This chain uses TRBV19 with TRBJ2-5; D is perhaps TRBD2 (7 bases). Germline CDR1 LNHDA, CDR2 SQIVND (reference sequence). The CDR3 extends over 19 amino acids. The V end was cut by 3 bases, the J end by 5 bases, with 28 bases between.

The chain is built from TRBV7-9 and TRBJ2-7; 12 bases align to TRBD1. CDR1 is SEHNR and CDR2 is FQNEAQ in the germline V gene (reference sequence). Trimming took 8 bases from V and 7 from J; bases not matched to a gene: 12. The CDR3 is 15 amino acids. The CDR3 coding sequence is TGTGCCAGCGTCGGAATGGGACAGGGGGCTCGAGAGCAGTACTTC. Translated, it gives CASVGMGQGAREQYF.

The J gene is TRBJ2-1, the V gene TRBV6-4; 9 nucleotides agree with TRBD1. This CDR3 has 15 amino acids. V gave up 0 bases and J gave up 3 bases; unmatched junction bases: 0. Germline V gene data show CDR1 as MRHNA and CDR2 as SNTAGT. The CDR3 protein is CASSDSTGGYNEQFF. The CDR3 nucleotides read TGTGCCAGCAGTGACTCGACAGGGGGCTACAATGAGCAGTTCTTC.